The TCR beta chain under discussion was sequenced for a study of cytomegalovirus exposure and HLA in healthy donors. Whole-study findings and limits: Excluded: some indistinguishable V segments such as TRBV6-2 and TRBV6-3.

The PCR was carried out with 60 Vbeta primers and 13 Jbeta primers. Clones were sequenced by immunoSEQ multiplex PCR, and TCRdb holds only the in-frame ones, with some missing. Of some 180,000 clones detected, 77% appear once; the ten largest clones hold roughly 3.7%. This CDR3 has 15 residues. With V trimmed by 6 bases and J by 0 bases, 7 bases remained unmatched. Germline V CDR1 and CDR2: MNHEY, SMNVEV (reference sequence). Comments on this clone: Its antigen is still unknown.

Sequencing was carried out using PBMCs. The TCR comes from a woman between 55 and 75 years old in good health and CMV-seropositive. The rearrangement links TRBV27 to TRBJ2-7; 8 nucleotides align to TRBD1. CDR3 loop: CASRDGQGLSYEQYF. In nucleotides, the CDR3 is TGTGCCAGCAGAGACGGACAGGGCCTCTCCTACGAGCAGTACTTC.